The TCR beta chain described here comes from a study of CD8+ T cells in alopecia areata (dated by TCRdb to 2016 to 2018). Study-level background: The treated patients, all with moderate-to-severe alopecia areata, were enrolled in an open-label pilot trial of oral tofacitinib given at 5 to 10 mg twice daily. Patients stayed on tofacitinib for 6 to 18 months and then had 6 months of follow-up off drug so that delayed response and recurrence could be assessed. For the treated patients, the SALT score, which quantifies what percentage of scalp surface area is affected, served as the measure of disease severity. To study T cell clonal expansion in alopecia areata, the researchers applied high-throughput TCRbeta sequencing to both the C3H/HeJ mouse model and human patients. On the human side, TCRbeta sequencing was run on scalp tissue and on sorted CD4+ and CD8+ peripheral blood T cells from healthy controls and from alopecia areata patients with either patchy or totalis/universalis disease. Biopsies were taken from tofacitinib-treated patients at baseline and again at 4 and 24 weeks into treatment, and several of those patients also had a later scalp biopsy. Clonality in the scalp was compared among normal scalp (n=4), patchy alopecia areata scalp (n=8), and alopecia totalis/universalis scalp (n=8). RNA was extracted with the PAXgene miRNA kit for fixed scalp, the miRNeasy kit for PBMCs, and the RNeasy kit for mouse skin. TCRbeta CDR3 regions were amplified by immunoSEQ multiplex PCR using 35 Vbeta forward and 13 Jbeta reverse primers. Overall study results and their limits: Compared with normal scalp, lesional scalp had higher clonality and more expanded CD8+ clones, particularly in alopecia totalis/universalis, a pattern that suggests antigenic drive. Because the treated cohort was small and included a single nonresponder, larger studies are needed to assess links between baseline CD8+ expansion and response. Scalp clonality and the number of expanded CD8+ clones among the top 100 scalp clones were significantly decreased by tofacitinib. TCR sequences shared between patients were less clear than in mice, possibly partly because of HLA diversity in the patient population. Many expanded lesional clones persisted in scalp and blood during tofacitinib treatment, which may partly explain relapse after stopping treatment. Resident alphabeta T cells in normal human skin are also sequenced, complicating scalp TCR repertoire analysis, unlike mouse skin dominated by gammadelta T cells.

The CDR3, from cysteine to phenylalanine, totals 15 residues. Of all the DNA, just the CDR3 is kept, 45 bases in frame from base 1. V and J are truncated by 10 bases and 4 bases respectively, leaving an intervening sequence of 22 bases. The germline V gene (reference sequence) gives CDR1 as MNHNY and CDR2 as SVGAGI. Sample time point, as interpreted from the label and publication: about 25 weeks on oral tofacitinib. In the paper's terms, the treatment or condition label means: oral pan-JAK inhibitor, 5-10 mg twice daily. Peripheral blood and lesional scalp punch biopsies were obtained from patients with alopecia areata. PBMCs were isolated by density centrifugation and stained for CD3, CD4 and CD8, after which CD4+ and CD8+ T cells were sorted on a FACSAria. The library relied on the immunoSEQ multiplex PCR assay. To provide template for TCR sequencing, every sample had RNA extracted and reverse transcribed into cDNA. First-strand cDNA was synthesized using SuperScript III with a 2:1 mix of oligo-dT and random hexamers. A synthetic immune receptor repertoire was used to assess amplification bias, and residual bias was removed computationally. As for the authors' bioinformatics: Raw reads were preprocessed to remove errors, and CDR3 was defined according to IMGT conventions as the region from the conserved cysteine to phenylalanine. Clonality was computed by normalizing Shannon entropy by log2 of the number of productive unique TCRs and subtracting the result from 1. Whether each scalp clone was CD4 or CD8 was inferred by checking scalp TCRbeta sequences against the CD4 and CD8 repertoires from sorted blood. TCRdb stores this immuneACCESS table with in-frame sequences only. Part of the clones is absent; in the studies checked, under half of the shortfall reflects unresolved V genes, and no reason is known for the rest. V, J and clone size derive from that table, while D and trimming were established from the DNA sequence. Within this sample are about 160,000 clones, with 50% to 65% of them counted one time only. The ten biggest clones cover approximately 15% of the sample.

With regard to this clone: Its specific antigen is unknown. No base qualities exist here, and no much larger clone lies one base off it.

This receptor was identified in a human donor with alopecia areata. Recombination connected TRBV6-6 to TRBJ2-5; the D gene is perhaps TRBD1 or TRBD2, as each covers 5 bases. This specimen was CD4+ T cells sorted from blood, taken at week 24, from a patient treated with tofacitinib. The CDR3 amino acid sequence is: CATLEPGRGVETQYF. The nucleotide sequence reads TGTGCCACGCTGGAGCCGGGGCGAGGTGTAGAGACCCAGTACTTC.